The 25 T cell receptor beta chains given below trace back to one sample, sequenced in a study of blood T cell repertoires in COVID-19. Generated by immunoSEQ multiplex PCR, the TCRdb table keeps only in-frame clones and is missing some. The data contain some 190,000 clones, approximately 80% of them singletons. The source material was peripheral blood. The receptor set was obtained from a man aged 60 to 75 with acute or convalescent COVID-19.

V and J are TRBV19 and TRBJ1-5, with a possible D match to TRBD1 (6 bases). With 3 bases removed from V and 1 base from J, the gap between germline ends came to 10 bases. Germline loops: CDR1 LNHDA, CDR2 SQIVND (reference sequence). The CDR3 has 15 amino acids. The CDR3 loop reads CASSITQGSNQPQHF. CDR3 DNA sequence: TGTGCCAGTAGTATTACCCAGGGGAGCAATCAGCCCCAGCATTTT.

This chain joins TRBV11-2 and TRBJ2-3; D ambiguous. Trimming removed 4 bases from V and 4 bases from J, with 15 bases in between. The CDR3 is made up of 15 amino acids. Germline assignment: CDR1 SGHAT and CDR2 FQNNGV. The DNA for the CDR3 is TGTGCCAGCAGCTCCCTGACTTACTTCTCAGATACGCAGTATTTT. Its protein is CASSSLTYFSDTQYF. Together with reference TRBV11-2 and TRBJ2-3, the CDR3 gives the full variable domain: EAGVAQSPRYKIIEKRQSVAFWCNPISGHATLYWYQQILGQGPKLLIQFQNNGVVDDSQLPKDRFSAERLKGVDSTLKIQPAKLEDSAVYLCASSSLTYFSDTQYFGPGTRLTVL.

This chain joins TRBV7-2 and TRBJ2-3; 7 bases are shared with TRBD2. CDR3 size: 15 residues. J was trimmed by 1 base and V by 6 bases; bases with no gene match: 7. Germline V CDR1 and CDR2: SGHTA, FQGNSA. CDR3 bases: TGTGCCAGCAGTTCCTTTCGGGAGGGCACAGATACGCAGTATTTT. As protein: CASSSFREGTDTQYF.

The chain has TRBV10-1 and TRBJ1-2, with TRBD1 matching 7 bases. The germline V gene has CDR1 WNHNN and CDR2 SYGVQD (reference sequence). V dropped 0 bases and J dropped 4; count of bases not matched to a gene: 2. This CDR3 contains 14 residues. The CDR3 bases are TGCGCCAGCAGTGAGTCCAGGACAGGCTATGGCTACACCTTC. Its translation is CASSESRTGYGYTF.

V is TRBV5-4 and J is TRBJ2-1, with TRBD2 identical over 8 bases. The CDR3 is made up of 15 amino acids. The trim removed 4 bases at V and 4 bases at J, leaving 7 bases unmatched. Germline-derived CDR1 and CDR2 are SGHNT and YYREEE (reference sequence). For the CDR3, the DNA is TGTGCCAGCAGCAGGGGACTAGAAGATTACAATGAGCAGTTCTTC. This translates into CASSRGLEDYNEQFF.

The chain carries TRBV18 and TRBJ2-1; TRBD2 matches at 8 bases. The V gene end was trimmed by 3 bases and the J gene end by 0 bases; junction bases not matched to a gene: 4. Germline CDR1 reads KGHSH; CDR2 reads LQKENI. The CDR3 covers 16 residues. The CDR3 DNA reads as TGTGCCAGCTCACCGGAAGCGGGAGTCTCCTACAATGAGCAGTTCTTC. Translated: CASSPEAGVSYNEQFF.

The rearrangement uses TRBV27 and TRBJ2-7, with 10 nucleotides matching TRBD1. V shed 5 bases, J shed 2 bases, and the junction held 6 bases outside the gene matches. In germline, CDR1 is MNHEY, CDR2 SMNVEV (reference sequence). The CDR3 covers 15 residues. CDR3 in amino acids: CASSNPGTGAYEQYF. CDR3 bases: TGTGCCAGCAGTAACCCAGGGACAGGGGCCTACGAGCAGTACTTC.

CDR3 bases: TGCGCCAGCAGCCAAGGGATTCGGCTAGGGGGCGTTGAGCAGTTCTTC. Protein: CASSQGIRLGGVEQFF. The J gene is TRBJ2-1, the V gene TRBV4-1, with 7 bases fitting TRBD1. Germline assignment: CDR1 MGHRA and CDR2 YSYEKL. The CDR3 is 16 amino acids. The V and J ends lost 1 base and 9 bases, in that order; junction bases with no gene match: 12.

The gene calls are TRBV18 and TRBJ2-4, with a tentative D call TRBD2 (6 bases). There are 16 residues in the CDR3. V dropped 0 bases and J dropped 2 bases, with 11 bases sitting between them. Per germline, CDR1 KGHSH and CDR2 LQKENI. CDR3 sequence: CASSPPLATTKNIQYF. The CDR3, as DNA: TGTGCCAGCTCACCACCGCTAGCGACAACCAAAAACATTCAGTACTTC.

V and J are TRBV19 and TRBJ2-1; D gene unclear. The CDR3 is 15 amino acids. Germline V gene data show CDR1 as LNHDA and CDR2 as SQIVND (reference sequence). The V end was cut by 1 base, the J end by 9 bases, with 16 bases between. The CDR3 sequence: CASSIVSSGYGEQFF. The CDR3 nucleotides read TGTGCCAGTAGTATAGTATCTAGTGGGTACGGTGAGCAGTTCTTC. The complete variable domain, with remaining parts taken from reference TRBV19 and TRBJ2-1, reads DGGITQSPKYLFRKEGQNVTLSCEQNLNHDAMYWYRQDPGQGLRLIYYSQIVNDFQKGDIAEGYSVSREKKESFPLTVTSAQKNPTAFYLCASSIVSSGYGEQFFGPGTRLTVL.

CDR3 loop: CASSSWTGSGNTIYF. The CDR3 DNA is TGTGCCAGCAGCTCCTGGACAGGATCGGGAAACACCATATATTTT. The V and J genes are TRBV7-2 and TRBJ1-3, with 7 positions matching TRBD1. This CDR3 is 15 amino acids long. Per the germline V gene, CDR1 is SGHTA and CDR2 is FQGNSA. Trimming removed 4 bases from V and 4 bases from J; junction bases left unmatched: 7.

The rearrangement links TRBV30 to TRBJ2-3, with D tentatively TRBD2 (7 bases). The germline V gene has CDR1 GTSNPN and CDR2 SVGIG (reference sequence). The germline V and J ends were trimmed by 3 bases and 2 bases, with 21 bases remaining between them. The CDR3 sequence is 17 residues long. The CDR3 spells CAWRGGGGGASTDTQYF. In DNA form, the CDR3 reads TGTGCCTGGAGAGGAGGGGGAGGGGGGGCCTCCACAGATACGCAGTATTTT.

The CDR3 loop is CASSFSGTGTYSPLHF. The CDR3 nucleotides read TGTGCCAGCAGCTTTTCGGGGACAGGGACTTATTCACCCCTCCACTTT. This chain uses TRBV7-8 with TRBJ1-6; 9 bases are a match to TRBD1. J lost 8 bases, V lost 3 bases, and 8 bases had no gene match. CDR3 length: 16 amino acids. Germline values: CDR1 SGHVS, CDR2 FQNEAQ. The whole variable domain, filled in from reference TRBV7-8 and TRBJ1-6, reads GAGVSQSPRYKVAKRGQDVALRCDPISGHVSLFWYQQALGQGPEFLTYFQNEAQLDKSGLPSDRFFAERPEGSVSTLKIQRTQQEDSAVYLCASSFSGTGTYSPLHFGNGTRLTVT.

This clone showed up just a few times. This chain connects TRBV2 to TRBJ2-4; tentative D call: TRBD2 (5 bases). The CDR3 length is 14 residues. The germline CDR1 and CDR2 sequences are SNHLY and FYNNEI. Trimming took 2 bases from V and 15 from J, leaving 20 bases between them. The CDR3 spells CASSESRLPGKGYF. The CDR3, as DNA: TGTGCCAGCAGTGAATCCCGGCTCCCGGGAAAGGGGTACTTC. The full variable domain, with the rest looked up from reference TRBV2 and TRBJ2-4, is EPEVTQTPSHQVTQMGQEVILRCVPISNHLYFYWYRQILGQKVEFLVSFYNNEISEKSEIFDDQFSVERPDGSNFTLKIRSTKLEDSAMYFCASSESRLPGKGYFGAGTRLSVL.

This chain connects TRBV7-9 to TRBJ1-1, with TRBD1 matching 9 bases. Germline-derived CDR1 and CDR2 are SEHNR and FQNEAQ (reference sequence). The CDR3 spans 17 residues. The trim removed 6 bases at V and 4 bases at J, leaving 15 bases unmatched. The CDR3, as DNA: TGTGCCAGCAGAAGGGACAGGGACCCATTTTCTTTCACTGAAGCTTTCTTT. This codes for CASRRDRDPFSFTEAFF.

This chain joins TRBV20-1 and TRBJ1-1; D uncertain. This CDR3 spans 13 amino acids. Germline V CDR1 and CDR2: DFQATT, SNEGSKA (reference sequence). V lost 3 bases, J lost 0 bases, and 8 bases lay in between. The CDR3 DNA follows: TGCAGTGCTAGTCCCCCCATGAACACTGAAGCTTTCTTT. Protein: CSASPPMNTEAFF.

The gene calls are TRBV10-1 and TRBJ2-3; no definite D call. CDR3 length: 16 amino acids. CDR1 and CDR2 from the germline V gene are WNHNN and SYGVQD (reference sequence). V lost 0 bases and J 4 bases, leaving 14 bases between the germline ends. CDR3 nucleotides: TGCGCCAGCAGTGAGTCGTTGGCAGAATTTGCAGATACGCAGTATTTT. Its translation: CASSESLAEFADTQYF.

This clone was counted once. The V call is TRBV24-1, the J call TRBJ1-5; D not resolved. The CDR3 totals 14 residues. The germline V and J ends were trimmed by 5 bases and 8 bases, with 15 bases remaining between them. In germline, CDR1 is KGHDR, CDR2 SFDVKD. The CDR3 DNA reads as TGTGCCACCAGTGGGGCAGGTCCCGGGGAGCCCCAGCATTTT. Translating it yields CATSGAGPGEPQHF.

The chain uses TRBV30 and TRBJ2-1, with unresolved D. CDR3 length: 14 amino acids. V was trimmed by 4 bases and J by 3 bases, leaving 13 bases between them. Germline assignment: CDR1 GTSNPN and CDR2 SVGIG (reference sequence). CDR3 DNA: TGTGCCTGGACTCGGAGAGTTGGCTACAATGAGCAGTTCTTC. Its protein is CAWTRRVGYNEQFF.

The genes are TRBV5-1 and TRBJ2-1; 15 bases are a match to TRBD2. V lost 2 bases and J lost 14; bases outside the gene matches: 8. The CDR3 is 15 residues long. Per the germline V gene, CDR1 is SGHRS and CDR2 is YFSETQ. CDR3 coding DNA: TGCGCCAGCAGCTTCACCGGGACTAGCGGGGGGTTGAAGTTCTTC. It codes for CASSFTGTSGGLKFF.

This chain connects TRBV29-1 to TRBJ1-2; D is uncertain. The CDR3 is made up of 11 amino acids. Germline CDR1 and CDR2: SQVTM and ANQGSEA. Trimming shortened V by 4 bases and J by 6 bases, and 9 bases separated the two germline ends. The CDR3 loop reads CSVVAGDGYTF. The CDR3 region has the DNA TGCAGCGTTGTTGCCGGAGATGGCTACACCTTC.

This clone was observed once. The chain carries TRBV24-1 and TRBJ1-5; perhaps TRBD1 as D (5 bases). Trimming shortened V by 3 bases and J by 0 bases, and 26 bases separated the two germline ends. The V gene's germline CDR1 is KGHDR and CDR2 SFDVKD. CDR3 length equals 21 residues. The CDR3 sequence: CATSDRWLQGPRQYSNQPQHF. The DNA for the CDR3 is TGTGCCACCAGTGATAGGTGGCTCCAGGGCCCCCGACAATATAGCAATCAGCCCCAGCATTTT.

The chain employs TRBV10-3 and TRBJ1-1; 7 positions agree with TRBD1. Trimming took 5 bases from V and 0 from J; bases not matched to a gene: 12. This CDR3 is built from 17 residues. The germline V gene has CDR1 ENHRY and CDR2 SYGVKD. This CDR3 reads CAISTGQLHKLNTEAFF. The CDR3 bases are TGTGCCATCAGTACGGGACAGCTCCACAAATTGAACACTGAAGCTTTCTTT.

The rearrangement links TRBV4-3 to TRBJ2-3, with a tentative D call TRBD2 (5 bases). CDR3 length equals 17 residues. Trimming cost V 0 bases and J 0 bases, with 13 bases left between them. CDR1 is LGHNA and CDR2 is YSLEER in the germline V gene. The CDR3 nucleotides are TGCGCCAGCAGCCAAGATCTACGGACTGGGAGCACAGATACGCAGTATTTT. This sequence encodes CASSQDLRTGSTDTQYF.

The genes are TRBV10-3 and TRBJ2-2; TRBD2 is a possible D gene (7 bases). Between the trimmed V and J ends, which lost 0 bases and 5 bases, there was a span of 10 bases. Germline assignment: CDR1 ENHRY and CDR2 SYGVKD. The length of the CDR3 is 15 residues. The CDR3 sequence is CAISESAGATGELFF. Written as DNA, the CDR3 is TGTGCCATCAGTGAGTCGGCGGGGGCGACCGGGGAGCTGTTTTTT.